The present TCR beta chain was sequenced within a study of T-cell memory formation after mild COVID-19. Study as a whole: Each donor largely had its own TCR clusters.

Worth noting for this clonotype: Its antigen is as yet unknown.

Study outcomes and limitations: Later expanders leaned CD4+, whereas day 15 to 85 contracting clones were balanced CD4/CD8. Researchers report contracting CD4+ clones mostly in CM and EM, with CD8+ clones in EMRA. Researchers found some responding clones in pre-infection memory, a sign that cross-reactive memory joined.

Deletions cut 6 bases from V and 1 base from J, with 18 bases between. CDR1 and CDR2 (germline): MNHEY, SVGAGI. CDR3 length: 16 residues. MiXCR, run by TCRdb on the 5' RACE reads, gives a single entry per CDR3 protein. The profile shows roughly 250,000 distinct CDR3 sequences, around 17% of them singletons. The source is a man younger than 30 who had mild COVID-19 (a few samples of this study predate the infection). Cell type and time point are not known. The genes are TRBV6-5 and TRBJ1-1; the D gene is possibly TRBD1 (5 bases). The sample consisted of PBMCs or a T cell subset sorted from them (not recorded which). CDR3 amino acids: CASSPLRADKNTEAFF. CDR3 sequence (DNA): TGTGCCAGCAGCCCACTGCGGGCGGACAAGAACACTGAAGCTTTCTTT.